The 14 T cell receptor beta chains listed next were all sequenced from one sample in a study of blood T cell repertoires in COVID-19. Here immunoSEQ multiplex PCR was the method, and the copy in TCRdb shows in-frame clones only, minus some. The sample includes some 260,000 clones, around nine tenths of them seen just once. Input material: PBMCs or T cells enriched from blood (not recorded which). The receptor source for this set is a woman aged 18-35 years who had recovered from COVID-19.

The chain carries TRBV28 and TRBJ1-5, with D possibly TRBD1 on 6 matching bases. From germline, CDR1 is MDHEN and CDR2 SYDVKM. The CDR3 is 12 amino acids. Trimming removed 8 bases from V and 4 bases from J, with 9 bases in between. For the CDR3, the DNA is TGTGCCAGCTTTACAGGGAATCAGCCCCAGCATTTT. This gives the protein CASFTGNQPQHF.

The chain is built from TRBV10-3 and TRBJ1-2, with 10 positions matching TRBD1. After removal of 7 bases from V and 0 bases from J, the junction contained 2 bases not matched to a gene. The germline V gene has CDR1 ENHRY and CDR2 SYGVKD. The CDR3 length is 14 residues. CDR3 protein: CAITGTGANYGYTF. DNA of the CDR3: TGTGCCATCACCGGGACAGGGGCTAACTATGGCTACACCTTC.

The chain employs TRBV10-1 and TRBJ2-7; the D gene is possibly TRBD2 (6 bases). The CDR3 contains 15 residues. CDR1 and CDR2 from the germline V gene are WNHNN and SYGVQD (reference sequence). Trimming removed 2 bases at V and 0 bases at J, with 11 bases between. The CDR3 reads CASSENRDFSYEQYF. DNA for the CDR3: TGCGCCAGCAGTGAGAATCGGGACTTCTCCTACGAGCAGTACTTC.

The V and J genes are TRBV5-1 and TRBJ2-2; 15 bases agree with TRBD2. The CDR3 spans 19 residues. Germline loops: CDR1 SGHRS, CDR2 YFSETQ. V shed 4 bases and J 4 bases; nucleotides not matched to a gene: 11. The CDR3 spells CASSLRTSGRARRTGELFF. Written as DNA, the CDR3 is TGCGCCAGCAGCCTCCGGACTAGCGGGAGGGCCAGGCGCACCGGGGAGCTGTTTTTT.

This clone appeared a few times. The chain carries TRBV6-5 and TRBJ2-1; 10 bases agree with TRBD2. CDR1 MNHEY and CDR2 SVGAGI come from the germline V gene. The CDR3 loop spans 14 amino acids. The trim removed 10 bases at V and 6 bases at J, leaving 9 bases unmatched. The CDR3: CATQPAGGSNEQFF. CDR3 sequence (DNA): TGTGCCACCCAACCAGCGGGGGGGAGCAATGAGCAGTTCTTC.

V usage is TRBV27 and J usage is TRBJ2-2; TRBD2 agrees at 15 bases. CDR3 length: 17 residues. The germline V gene has CDR1 MNHEY and CDR2 SMNVEV (reference sequence). Losses at the gene ends were 6 bases for V and 4 bases for J; bases not matched to a gene: 6. CDR3 nucleotides: TGTGCCAGCAGCGGACTAGCGGGAGGGCCGCGCACCGGGGAGCTGTTTTTT. This sequence encodes CASSGLAGGPRTGELFF.

The gene calls are TRBV19 and TRBJ2-3; TRBD2 matches 9 bases. There are 14 residues in the CDR3. The germline CDR1 and CDR2 sequences are LNHDA and SQIVND (reference sequence). J lost 1 base, V lost 7 bases, and 3 bases had no gene match. CDR3: CASMASGGTDTQYF. The CDR3 coding sequence is TGTGCCAGTATGGCTAGCGGGGGCACAGATACGCAGTATTTT.

The chain uses TRBV19 and TRBJ2-1; TRBD2 matches 13 bases. CDR3 length: 17 amino acids. V lost 3 bases and J lost 0; bases outside the gene matches: 2. Germline V gene data show CDR1 as LNHDA and CDR2 as SQIVND (reference sequence). CDR3 sequence reads: CASSMGLAGSSYNEQFF. As DNA, the CDR3 is TGTGCCAGTAGTATGGGACTAGCGGGAAGCTCCTACAATGAGCAGTTCTTC.

This clone was seen only once. The CDR3, as DNA: TGTGCCAGTAGTAGATCGAGGACTAGCGGAAGCTCCTACGAGCAGTACTTC. Translated: CASSRSRTSGSSYEQYF. J is TRBJ2-7 and V is TRBV19; TRBD2 agrees at 10 bases. The germline CDR1 and CDR2 sequences are LNHDA and SQIVND (reference sequence). This CDR3 has 17 residues. V shed 4 bases, J shed 0 bases, and the junction held 9 bases outside the gene matches. The variable domain in full, with the rest retrieved from reference TRBV19 and TRBJ2-7, is DGGITQSPKYLFRKEGQNVTLSCEQNLNHDAMYWYRQDPGQGLRLIYYSQIVNDFQKGDIAEGYSVSREKKESFPLTVTSAQKNPTAFYLCASSRSRTSGSSYEQYFGPGTRLTVT.

The chain combines TRBV7-6 with TRBJ2-2; D not certain. The V gene's germline CDR1 is SGHVS and CDR2 FNYEAQ. Trimming shortened V by 2 bases and J by 7 bases, and 11 bases separated the two germline ends. The CDR3 length is 14 residues. The CDR3 reads CASSLPVVGGELFF. Here the CDR3 DNA reads TGTGCCAGCAGCTTACCGGTAGTCGGCGGGGAGCTGTTTTTT. Full variable domain (missing parts from reference TRBV7-6 and TRBJ2-2): GAGVSQSPRYKVTKRGQDVALRCDPISGHVSLYWYRQALGQGPEFLTYFNYEAQQDKSGLPNDRFSAERPEGSISTLTIQRTEQRDSAMYRCASSLPVVGGELFFGEGSRLTVL.

This sequence joins TRBV9 and TRBJ1-1; 7 bases map to TRBD1. V was pared by 3 bases and J by 6 bases, with 5 bases of the junction left unmatched. The germline CDR1 and CDR2 sequences are SGDLS and YYNGEE. This CDR3 is 13 amino acids long. The CDR3 region is CASSGTGAPEAFF. CDR3 in DNA: TGTGCCAGCAGCGGAACAGGGGCTCCTGAAGCTTTCTTT.

The V and J genes are TRBV21-1 and TRBJ1-3; the table's D call TRBD1 went unverified against the DNA. TRBV21-1 has pseudogene status. The CDR3 is 14 amino acids. The CDR3 reads CASSKGARENTIYF. The CDR3, as DNA: TGTGCCAGCAGCAAAGGGGCCAGGGAAAACACCATATATTTT.

This clone occurred many times. The chain uses TRBV6-4 and TRBJ1-2; no clear D. The ends were cut back, 10 bases at V and 0 bases at J, with 21 bases in the middle. The CDR3 runs to 16 residues. Germline lookup yields CDR1 MRHNA and CDR2 SNTAGT. CDR3 sequence reads: CATKESRVLANYGYTF. CDR3 nucleotide sequence: TGTGCCACCAAGGAGAGTCGGGTTCTCGCTAACTATGGCTACACCTTC.

This clone was seen a few times. The rearrangement uses TRBV5-8 and TRBJ1-2; D remains unclear. CDR1 and CDR2 from the germline V gene are SGHTS and YDEGEE. This CDR3 has 14 residues. V was pared by 0 bases and J by 4 bases, with 10 bases between. CDR3 DNA: TGTGCCAGCAGCTTGGGGAGGGTCGGCTATGGCTACACCTTC. Encoded protein: CASSLGRVGYGYTF.